Following are 28 T cell receptor beta chains from one sample sequenced in a study of T cells after posttransplantation cyclophosphamide. Treatment was busulfan-fludarabine conditioning, a marrow graft, and cyclophosphamide on days +3 and +4. Data came from immunoSEQ multiplex PCR; TCRdb stores just in-frame clones and leaves some out. The sample has roughly 20,000 clones, 70% to 85% seen once. Sequenced here: PBMCs, sampled after an allogeneic stem cell transplant with post-transplant cyclophosphamide. These receptors all stem from a male patient aged 25-45 years who received an allogeneic stem cell transplant from a related donor, was CMV-positive, and had acute GVHD only. Some T cells may possibly be graft donor cells.

This clone turned up a few times. The V call is TRBV6-5, the J call TRBJ2-1, with 8 bases lining up with TRBD2. Germline V gives CDR1 MNHEY, CDR2 SVGAGI. J lost 8 bases, V lost 2 bases, and 8 bases had no gene match. The CDR3 has 15 residues. The CDR3, as DNA: TGTGCCAGCAGTTACGGGGCGGGGGGCCCCGATGAGCAGTTCTTC. Amino acid sequence: CASSYGAGGPDEQFF.

V gene TRBV15 combines with J gene TRBJ2-7; possibly TRBD1 for D (6 bases). The V gene lost 0 bases and the J gene lost 6 bases, with 18 bases spanning the gap. Germline V gene lookup returns CDR1 LNHNV and CDR2 YYDKDF (reference sequence). The CDR3 spans 16 residues. The CDR3 loop reads CATSRDLSGSGAEQYF. The CDR3 region has the DNA TGTGCCACCAGCAGAGACCTCTCGGGGTCAGGGGCCGAGCAGTACTTC. The full variable domain, rest sourced from reference TRBV15 and TRBJ2-7, is DAMVIQNPRYQVTQFGKPVTLSCSQTLNHNVMYWYQQKSSQAPKLLFHYYDKDFNNEADTPDNFQSRRPNTSFCFLDIRSPGLGDTAMYLCATSRDLSGSGAEQYFGPGTRLTVT.

This CDR3 is CASSAGQDATDTQYF. DNA for the CDR3: TGCGCCAGCAGCGCGGGACAGGACGCCACAGATACGCAGTATTTT. J is TRBJ2-3 and V is TRBV5-1; 8 nucleotides agree with TRBD1. This CDR3 spans 15 amino acids. Germline V gene lookup returns CDR1 SGHRS and CDR2 YFSETQ. V shed 4 bases, J shed 2 bases, and the junction held 6 bases outside the gene matches. The full variable domain, in which reference TRBV5-1 and TRBJ2-3 provide the parts outside the CDR3, is KAGVTQTPRYLIKTRGQQVTLSCSPISGHRSVSWYQQTPGQGLQFLFEYFSETQRNKGNFPGRFSGRQFSNSRSEMNVSTLELGDSALYLCASSAGQDATDTQYFGPGTRLTVL.

On this clone itself: The same CDR3 also results from other DNA sequences found in this sample. This rearrangement joins TRBV11-2 to TRBJ1-3, with 8 bases identical to TRBD1. Per the germline V gene, CDR1 is SGHAT and CDR2 is FQNNGV. The CDR3 sequence is 15 residues long. The ends lost 4 bases at V and 1 base at J; junction bases unmatched: 3. CDR3 amino acids: CASSSGQVSGNTIYF. For the CDR3, the DNA is TGTGCCAGCAGCTCGGGACAGGTATCTGGAAACACCATATATTTT.

The rearrangement joins TRBV7-2 to TRBJ1-1; D ambiguous. The CDR3 has 14 amino acids. Germline V lookup: CDR1 SGHTA, CDR2 FQGNSA. V was pared by 0 bases and J by 3 bases, with 8 bases between. CDR3 sequence reads: CASSLAAGDTEAFF. The CDR3 coding sequence is TGTGCCAGCAGCTTAGCTGCGGGCGACACTGAAGCTTTCTTT.

The chain combines TRBV5-4 with TRBJ2-1; D perhaps matches TRBD2 (6 bases). V was cut by 0 bases and J by 0 bases, with 13 bases left in between. The V gene's germline CDR1 is SGHNT and CDR2 YYREEE (reference sequence). CDR3 length: 17 residues. In nucleotides, the CDR3 is TGTGCCAGCAGCTTGGGCCGGGACTTGGTCTCCTACAATGAGCAGTTCTTC. It encodes CASSLGRDLVSYNEQFF.

This chain's CDR3 is CASSVETGWGLTGELFF. For the CDR3, the DNA is TGTGCCAGCAGCGTAGAGACAGGATGGGGCTTGACCGGGGAGCTGTTTTTT. The V and J genes are TRBV9 and TRBJ2-2; a weak D match, TRBD1 (6 bases). Looked up from germline, CDR1 is SGDLS and CDR2 is YYNGEE. The CDR3 spans 17 residues. V lost 0 bases, J lost 5 bases, and 17 bases lay in between.

V is TRBV5-1 and J is TRBJ2-5; 11 bases agree with TRBD2. In germline, CDR1 is SGHRS, CDR2 YFSETQ. This CDR3 has 17 residues. The V and J ends lost 0 bases and 1 base, in that order; junction bases with no gene match: 5. CDR3 in amino acids: CASSLVAGGSLQETQYF. The CDR3 coding sequence is TGCGCCAGCAGCTTGGTAGCGGGGGGGTCCCTCCAAGAGACCCAGTACTTC. Variable domain in full (rest from reference TRBV5-1 and TRBJ2-5): KAGVTQTPRYLIKTRGQQVTLSCSPISGHRSVSWYQQTPGQGLQFLFEYFSETQRNKGNFPGRFSGRQFSNSRSEMNVSTLELGDSALYLCASSLVAGGSLQETQYFGPGTRLLVL.

The chain joins TRBV11-2 to TRBJ2-3; 7 bases align to TRBD1. The CDR3 has 17 amino acids. Germline assignment: CDR1 SGHAT and CDR2 FQNNGV. V trimming: 5 bases; J trimming: 0 bases; junction bases outside the gene matches: 11. In DNA form, the CDR3 reads TGTGCCAGCAGCCCGAGACAGGGCAGGTCTAGCACAGATACGCAGTATTTT. Encoded protein: CASSPRQGRSSTDTQYF. Full variable domain (missing parts from reference TRBV11-2 and TRBJ2-3): EAGVAQSPRYKIIEKRQSVAFWCNPISGHATLYWYQQILGQGPKLLIQFQNNGVVDDSQLPKDRFSAERLKGVDSTLKIQPAKLEDSAVYLCASSPRQGRSSTDTQYFGPGTRLTVL.

J is TRBJ1-2 and V is TRBV18; 11 nucleotides align to TRBD1. Germline assignment: CDR1 KGHSH and CDR2 LQKENI. The V gene end was trimmed by 2 bases and the J gene end by 7 bases; junction bases not matched to a gene: 9. The CDR3 totals 16 residues. The CDR3 nucleotides are TGTGCCAGCTCACCAGCCCCGGGACAGGGGGTTGGTGGCTACACCTTC. As protein: CASSPAPGQGVGGYTF. The whole variable domain, remainder taken from reference TRBV18 and TRBJ1-2, is NAGVMQNPRHLVRRRGQEARLRCSPMKGHSHVYWYRQLPEEGLKFMVYLQKENIIDESGMPKERFSAEFPKEGPSILRIQQVVRGDSAAYFCASSPAPGQGVGGYTFGSGTRLTVV.

The rearrangement links TRBV6-1 to TRBJ1-1; 10 bases are shared with TRBD1. With V trimmed by 5 bases and J by 11 bases, 5 bases remained unmatched. Per germline, CDR1 MNHNS and CDR2 SASEGT. The CDR3 consists of 12 residues. The CDR3 DNA reads TGTGCCAGCAGTATTGGGACAGGGGTCGCTTTCTTT. This gives the protein CASSIGTGVAFF.

On this clone itself: One end of the junction is discordant with germline, which a read error may explain. CDR3 amino acids: CASSDSSSNYGYTF. The CDR3 region has the DNA TGTGCCAGCAGTGACTCTTCCTCTAATTATGGCTACACCTTC. This chain joins TRBV6-4 and TRBJ1-2; D is unresolved. Germline CDR1 and CDR2: MRHNA and SNTAGT. This CDR3 comprises 14 residues.

This chain uses TRBV18 with TRBJ2-2; TRBD1 is a possible D gene (5 bases). Germline CDR1 reads KGHSH; CDR2 reads LQKENI. V dropped 1 base and J dropped 1 base, with 10 bases sitting between them. CDR3 length: 16 amino acids. This CDR3 reads CASSPLGTGNTGELFF. The CDR3 region has the DNA TGTGCCAGCTCACCACTTGGCACAGGGAACACCGGGGAGCTGTTTTTT.

The CDR3 region has the DNA TGTGCCAGCAGGTCATCGAGGGCCGAGCAGTTCTTC. As protein: CASRSSRAEQFF. The chain employs TRBV7-9 and TRBJ2-1; TRBD2 might be the D (5 bases). CDR3 length equals 12 residues. CDR1 is SEHNR and CDR2 is FQNEAQ in the germline V gene (reference sequence). Trimming removed 6 bases from V and 10 bases from J, with 13 bases in between.

The V call is TRBV6-6, the J call TRBJ2-1, with 11 nucleotides matching TRBD2. The CDR3 spans 15 residues. Looked up from germline, CDR1 is MNHNY and CDR2 is SVGAGI (reference sequence). V gave up 0 bases and J gave up 7 bases; unmatched junction bases: 2. In nucleotides, the CDR3 is TGTGCCAGCAGTTACTCAGTAGCGGGGGGGAATGAGCAGTTCTTC. This encodes CASSYSVAGGNEQFF.

This chain joins TRBV5-6 and TRBJ1-1; possibly TRBD1 for D (6 bases). This CDR3 is built from 15 residues. Germline V CDR1 and CDR2: SGHDT, YYEEEE. The V gene lost 0 bases and the J gene lost 0 bases, with 9 bases spanning the gap. Written as DNA, the CDR3 is TGTGCCAGCAGCTTGGGAACAGGGCTGAACACTGAAGCTTTCTTT. Amino acid sequence: CASSLGTGLNTEAFF.

This clone was seen a handful of times. The genes are TRBV7-6 and TRBJ2-7; 15 bases are shared with TRBD2. Germline CDR1 reads SGHVS; CDR2 reads FNYEAQ. After removal of 5 bases from V and 7 bases from J, the junction contained 9 bases not matched to a gene. The CDR3 consists of 16 residues. CDR3 amino acids: CASSRTRGLAGGEQYF. The CDR3 DNA is TGTGCCAGCAGCCGAACTAGGGGACTAGCGGGGGGAGAGCAGTACTTC.

The chain couples TRBV9 to TRBJ1-2, with D possibly TRBD1 on 6 matching bases. Germline V gene sequence: CDR1 SGDLS, CDR2 YYNGEE. Trimming pared 4 bases from V and 5 bases from J, leaving 21 bases between. CDR3 length: 16 amino acids. The CDR3 loop reads CASSPLWTAPGYGYTF. The CDR3 DNA reads as TGTGCCAGCAGCCCGCTGTGGACAGCGCCGGGGTATGGCTACACCTTC.

J is TRBJ1-1 and V is TRBV5-6, with D unclear. Germline V gene sequence: CDR1 SGHDT, CDR2 YYEEEE. V gave up 4 bases and J gave up 1 base, with 8 bases separating them. The CDR3 sequence is 13 residues long. In DNA, the CDR3 is TGTGCCAGCAGCAGACTTACGAACACTGAAGCTTTCTTT. Translated: CASSRLTNTEAFF.

This chain connects TRBV5-4 to TRBJ2-7; tentatively, D is TRBD2 (6 bases). Germline V gives CDR1 SGHNT, CDR2 YYREEE (reference sequence). The germline V and J ends were trimmed by 4 bases and 2 bases, with 16 bases remaining between them. This CDR3 is built from 15 residues. The CDR3 spells CASSGEVADPYEQYF. The CDR3 coding sequence is TGTGCCAGCAGCGGGGAGGTGGCGGATCCCTACGAGCAGTACTTC.

This clone was counted a few times. The rearrangement uses TRBV5-6 and TRBJ2-3; 7 bases fit TRBD1. V dropped 0 bases and J dropped 4; count of bases not matched to a gene: 5. The CDR3 has 15 amino acids. Germline V gene sequence: CDR1 SGHDT, CDR2 YYEEEE. The CDR3 reads CASSLVDRDADTQYF. The CDR3 bases are TGTGCCAGCAGCTTGGTTGACAGGGACGCAGATACGCAGTATTTT.

V is TRBV15 and J is TRBJ2-2, with a weak D call TRBD2 (5 bases). The CDR3 is 14 amino acids. Per the germline V gene, CDR1 is LNHNV and CDR2 is YYDKDF (reference sequence). Trimming took 1 base from V and 5 from J, leaving 8 bases between them. The CDR3 region is CATSRGGGTGELFF. Written as DNA, the CDR3 is TGTGCCACCAGCAGAGGTGGAGGAACCGGGGAGCTGTTTTTT.

The V call is TRBV5-8, the J call TRBJ1-4, with TRBD1 matching over 8 bases. CDR1 is SGHTS, CDR2 YDEGEE, per germline. Trimming cost V 4 bases and J 8 bases; bases outside gene matches: 7. This CDR3 has 14 amino acids. The CDR3 spells CASSQETGEEKLFF. The CDR3 DNA sequence: TGTGCCAGCAGCCAAGAGACAGGGGAAGAAAAACTGTTTTTT.

The chain links TRBV25-1 to TRBJ1-2, with D tentatively TRBD1 (5 bases). V shed 4 bases and J shed 3 bases, with 15 bases lying between them. The germline CDR1 and CDR2 sequences are MGHDK and SYGVNS. CDR3 size: 15 residues. The CDR3: CASSGDMRGDYGYTF. The CDR3 DNA follows: TGTGCCAGCAGTGGAGACATGCGGGGGGACTATGGCTACACCTTC.

This clone is medium-sized in the sample. The gene calls are TRBV11-2 and TRBJ2-2, with a possible D match to TRBD2 (7 bases). CDR1 and CDR2 from the germline V gene are SGHAT and FQNNGV. Trimming pared 7 bases from V and 6 bases from J, leaving 18 bases between. This CDR3 has 15 amino acids. For the CDR3, the DNA is TGTGCCAGCATCACTAACGGGGGGCTGGCCGGGGAGCTGTTTTTT. Translating it yields CASITNGGLAGELFF.

This chain joins TRBV4-3 and TRBJ2-3; no firm D call. The CDR3 extends over 14 amino acids. Trimming pared 0 bases from V and 0 bases from J, leaving 4 bases between. Per germline, CDR1 LGHNA and CDR2 YSLEER. In nucleotides, the CDR3 is TGCGCCAGCAGCCAAGACAGGAGCACAGATACGCAGTATTTT. Translating gives CASSQDRSTDTQYF.

The rearrangement joins TRBV5-4 to TRBJ2-5; tentative D call: TRBD2 (5 bases). Germline CDR1 SGHNT, CDR2 YYREEE (reference sequence). CDR3 size: 14 residues. V lost 0 bases, J lost 5 bases, and 11 bases lay in between. CDR3 sequence: CASSLEASSETQYF. As DNA, the CDR3 is TGTGCCAGCAGCTTGGAGGCTAGCAGCGAGACCCAGTACTTC.

This clone was counted only a few times. The V and J genes are TRBV19 and TRBJ1-2; 8 nucleotides line up with TRBD1. Losses at the gene ends were 6 bases for V and 8 bases for J; bases not matched to a gene: 11. The germline V gene encodes CDR1 LNHDA and CDR2 SQIVND (reference sequence). CDR3 length: 14 residues. The DNA for the CDR3 is TGTGCCAGTAGCATGGGACAGGAGGTGGAGGGCTACACCTTC. This sequence encodes CASSMGQEVEGYTF.